These 10 T cell receptor beta chains were all obtained from the same sample, sequenced in a study of blood T cell repertoires in COVID-19. Assay used: immunoSEQ multiplex PCR; TCRdb lists only in-frame clones, some missing. The sample yields around 240,000 clones, around 80% seen once. The sample taken for sequencing was peripheral blood. The receptors shown here come from a woman at least 80 years old with acute or convalescent COVID-19.

The chain has TRBV12-3 or TRBV12-4 and TRBJ2-2, with a possible D match to TRBD2 (6 bases). V was shortened by 6 bases and J by 4 bases, with 9 bases between the two germline ends. The CDR3 loop spans 13 amino acids. CDR3 amino acids: CASSVGLTGELFF. The CDR3 DNA reads as TGTGCCAGCAGCGTGGGACTCACCGGGGAGCTGTTTTTT.

This clone was recorded a few times. The chain couples TRBV19 to TRBJ2-1, with 10 bases identical to TRBD2. The V gene's germline CDR1 is LNHDA and CDR2 SQIVND (reference sequence). The CDR3 sequence is 18 residues long. Trimming removed 9 bases from V and 0 bases from J; junction bases left unmatched: 14. This CDR3 reads CASSIPGLATSSYNEQFF. Here the CDR3 DNA reads TGTGCCAGCTCGATCCCGGGACTAGCGACGAGCTCCTACAATGAGCAGTTCTTC. Supplemented by reference TRBV19 and TRBJ2-1, the full variable domain reads DGGITQSPKYLFRKEGQNVTLSCEQNLNHDAMYWYRQDPGQGLRLIYYSQIVNDFQKGDIAEGYSVSREKKESFPLTVTSAQKNPTAFYLCASSIPGLATSSYNEQFFGPGTRLTVL.

As concerns this clone: This same CDR3 is encoded by further DNA sequences in the sample. The V call is TRBV18, the J call TRBJ2-6; a weak D match, TRBD1 (5 bases). V lost 2 bases to trimming and J lost 0 bases, with 11 bases between them. In germline, CDR1 is KGHSH, CDR2 LQKENI. The CDR3 has 17 residues. CDR3 nucleotides: TGTGCCAGCTCACCAAGGCAGGGATCCTCTGGGGCCAACGTCCTGACTTTC. Encoded protein: CASSPRQGSSGANVLTF.

This clone has just one count. The chain links TRBV6-5 to TRBJ2-7; possibly TRBD2 for D (6 bases). CDR3 length equals 15 residues. The V gene's germline CDR1 is MNHEY and CDR2 SVGAGI. Trimming removed 0 bases from V and 6 bases from J, with 15 bases in between. The CDR3 coding sequence is TGTGCCAGCAGTTACTCGAGGTCAGCGGGTGGCGAGCAGTACTTC. It translates to CASSYSRSAGGEQYF.

On this clone itself: The same CDR3 also results from other DNA sequences found in this sample. V usage is TRBV18 and J usage is TRBJ1-1; TRBD1 is a possible D gene (6 bases). Trimming left V 1 base short and J 2 bases short, with 11 bases between. The CDR3 runs 15 residues. Per the germline V gene, CDR1 is KGHSH and CDR2 is LQKENI. The CDR3 nucleotides read TGTGCCAGCTCACCACTTGGACAGTTAAACACTGAAGCTTTCTTT. As protein: CASSPLGQLNTEAFF.

The sample holds many counts of this clone. The chain couples TRBV18 to TRBJ1-2; 9 bases are a match to TRBD1. V trimming: 6 bases; J trimming: 2 bases; junction bases outside the gene matches: 7. This CDR3 contains 15 residues. CDR1 and CDR2 from the germline V gene are KGHSH and LQKENI. CDR3 sequence reads: CASSEMGQGNYGYTF. CDR3 sequence (DNA): TGTGCCAGCTCCGAAATGGGACAGGGAAACTATGGCTACACCTTC.

V is TRBV28 and J is TRBJ1-2; D not resolved. This CDR3 is 15 amino acids long. Trimming took off 5 bases at V and 2 bases at J, with 15 bases between the two ends. Germline-derived CDR1 and CDR2 are MDHEN and SYDVKM. The CDR3: CASSQDPPPNYGYTF. In DNA, the CDR3 is TGTGCCAGCAGTCAGGATCCACCTCCGAACTATGGCTACACCTTC.

The V and J genes are TRBV24-1 and TRBJ2-7; 7 positions match TRBD2. V was clipped by 2 bases and J by 1 base; unmatched bases: 13. This CDR3 contains 18 residues. Germline-derived CDR1 and CDR2 are KGHDR and SFDVKD. The CDR3, as DNA: TGTGCCACCAGTGATTCCTTTTTGGGGGGGGACTTTTCCTACGAGCAGTACTTC. It translates to CATSDSFLGGDFSYEQYF.

CDR3 sequence reads: CASSYSGTVGNTIYF. The CDR3, as DNA: TGTGCCAGCAGTTACTCAGGGACAGTTGGAAACACCATATATTTT. V usage is TRBV6-6 and J usage is TRBJ1-3, with 7 bases aligning to TRBD1. With 0 bases clipped from V and 3 bases from J, the junction kept 2 bases outside the gene matches. The CDR3 has 15 amino acids. Germline V gene sequence: CDR1 MNHNY, CDR2 SVGAGI (reference sequence).

CDR3 nucleotide sequence: TGTGCCAGCAGTTTATACCGCAGTGGCTACACCTTC. Amino acid sequence: CASSLYRSGYTF. The chain joins TRBV28 to TRBJ1-2, with no clear D. Germline V gives CDR1 MDHEN, CDR2 SYDVKM. V lost 1 base and J 7 bases, leaving 7 bases between the germline ends. The CDR3 loop spans 12 amino acids.